One and the same sample provided the 8 T cell receptor beta chains below, sequenced in a study of shared clonotypes between healthy human individuals. Assay: immunoSEQ multiplex PCR; the TCRdb copy retains only in-frame clones and omits some. The sample contains 2 million to 3 million clones, roughly 92% of which appear only once. The sample consisted of naive CD4+ T cells sorted from blood. The subset here: CD45RA+ positively selected. The receptor source for this set is a man aged 18 to 30 in good health.

This chain links TRBV1 with TRBJ1-1; the D segment call TRBD1 is taken from the table without a DNA check. TRBV1 is recorded as a pseudogene. The CDR3 extends over 15 amino acids. In nucleotides, the CDR3 is TGCACCAGCAGCCAAGAAAAGGGGGTGGACACTGAAGCTTTCTTT. Translated: CTSSQEKGVDTEAFF.

This clone was seen only once. V gene TRBV30 combines with J gene TRBJ2-5, with TRBD1 as a possible D gene (6 bases). The CDR3 length is 15 residues. The germline CDR1 and CDR2 sequences are GTSNPN and SVGIG (reference sequence). Trimming took 4 bases from V and 4 from J, leaving 19 bases between them. The CDR3 sequence: CAWMGGRGAGETQYF. DNA for the CDR3: TGTGCCTGGATGGGCGGCAGGGGCGCAGGAGAGACCCAGTACTTC.

A single count supports this clone. V is TRBV5-1 and J is TRBJ2-1; 9 nucleotides align to TRBD2. The CDR3 extends over 17 amino acids. J gave up 0 bases and V 1 base, and 5 bases lay outside the gene matches. In germline, CDR1 is SGHRS, CDR2 YFSETQ. Written as DNA, the CDR3 is TGCGCCAGCAGCTTGCGGGTAGCGGGGGCCTCCTACAATGAGCAGTTCTTC. This gives the protein CASSLRVAGASYNEQFF.

CDR3 amino acids: CASSYLGGLNTEAFF. CDR3 nucleotide sequence: TGTGCCAGCAGCTATCTCGGGGGGTTAAACACTGAAGCTTTCTTT. J is TRBJ1-1 and V is TRBV11-2; tentative D call: TRBD1 (5 bases). Germline values: CDR1 SGHAT, CDR2 FQNNGV. The CDR3 is 15 residues long. V dropped 4 bases and J dropped 2 bases, with 14 bases sitting between them.

The chain has TRBV28 and TRBJ2-5, with 9 positions matching TRBD1. The CDR3 runs to 16 residues. Germline V gene lookup returns CDR1 MDHEN and CDR2 SYDVKM. The ends lost 5 bases at V and 5 bases at J; junction bases unmatched: 12. Here the CDR3 DNA reads TGTGCCAGCAGTCCTTCCCCCGGACAGGGGATGGAGACCCAGTACTTC. As protein: CASSPSPGQGMETQYF.

The CDR3 coding sequence is TGTGCCAGCAGGTTTCTAGAGTCTACGCAGTATTTT. It encodes CASRFLESTQYF. The rearrangement joins TRBV2 to TRBJ2-3; no clear D gene. The CDR3 is 12 residues long. The V end lost 6 bases, the J end lost 8 bases, and 12 bases lay between the germline ends. Germline V gene lookup returns CDR1 SNHLY and CDR2 FYNNEI.

This chain connects TRBV6-1 to TRBJ1-6, with D possibly being TRBD1 (5 bases). The CDR3 runs 15 residues. Trimming cost V 4 bases and J 3 bases, with 10 bases left between them. Germline V gives CDR1 MNHNS, CDR2 SASEGT. The CDR3 here is CASSGRGLYNSPLHF. CDR3 coding DNA: TGTGCCAGCAGTGGCCGGGGCCTCTATAATTCACCCCTCCACTTT.

The chain carries TRBV5-6 and TRBJ2-7; D possibly uses TRBD1 or TRBD2 (6 bases each). This CDR3 is built from 14 residues. Germline CDR1 is SGHDT and CDR2 is YYEEEE. The V end was cut by 4 bases, the J end by 1 base, with 12 bases between. The CDR3 DNA follows: TGTGCCAGCAGCCGAGGGGGACTGTCCTACGAGCAGTACTTC. Translation: CASSRGGLSYEQYF.